The clone carrying this T cell receptor beta chain was observed a handful of times. TCRdb re-called the 5' RACE reads through MiXCR, storing one row per CDR3 protein. The table includes nearly 350,000 distinct CDR3 sequences, about 15% detected once. The record originates from a study of CD8 T cells in ankylosing spondylitis. With 3 bases removed from V and 7 bases from J, the gap between germline ends came to 6 bases. The V gene's germline CDR1 is SEHNR and CDR2 FQNEAQ (reference sequence). This CDR3 is 12 amino acids long. V is TRBV7-9 and J is TRBJ1-4; the D is unclear. The sample comprised blood, either unsorted or a sorted T cell fraction (not recorded which). The source is a male donor with ankylosing spondylitis or in good health (not recorded which). In DNA form, the CDR3 reads TGTGCCAGCAGCTTTTCCGGTGAAAAACTGTTTTTT. Translated: CASSFSGEKLFF.